One sample yielded the 11 T cell receptor beta chains listed below, sequenced in a study of STAT5B mutations in CD4+ large granular lymphocyte leukemia. Repertoires were generated with immunoSEQ multiplex PCR, while TCRdb's copy carries only in-frame clones and drops some. Among under 35,000 clones, 85% to 90% were seen once, and the ten largest hold around 0.4%. The sequencing input was CD4+ T cells from blood buffy coats. These receptors all come from a human donor in good health.

The chain is built from TRBV5-3 and TRBJ2-1, with a possible D match to TRBD2 (5 bases). TRBV5-3 is an ORF for which the function is uncertain. The CDR3 has 12 amino acids. V was cut by 10 bases and J by 5 bases, with 13 bases left in between. The CDR3 DNA reads as TGTGCCCCTCCGGTGAGGGACAATGAGCAGTTCTTC. It encodes CAPPVRDNEQFF.

This chain links TRBV6-1 with TRBJ2-7; 10 nucleotides match TRBD2. Trimming at V came to 1 base and at J to 2 bases, leaving 2 bases not matched to a gene. From germline, CDR1 is MNHNS and CDR2 SASEGT. The CDR3 is made up of 15 amino acids. The CDR3 loop reads CASSEGGLAAYEQYF. CDR3 sequence (DNA): TGTGCCAGCAGTGAAGGTGGACTAGCGGCCTACGAGCAGTACTTC.

This chain links TRBV29-1 with TRBJ2-4; D is ambiguous. The germline V gene encodes CDR1 SQVTM and CDR2 ANQGSEA. This CDR3 spans 11 amino acids. With 1 base removed from V and 2 bases from J, the gap between germline ends came to 0 bases. The CDR3 is CSVEAKNIQYF. The CDR3 DNA reads TGCAGCGTTGAAGCCAAAAACATTCAGTACTTC.

The V call is TRBV4-1, the J call TRBJ1-4, with a weak D call TRBD1 (5 bases). Germline V CDR1 and CDR2: MGHRA, YSYEKL. CDR3 length: 15 residues. V gave up 1 base and J gave up 4 bases, with 10 bases separating them. The CDR3 nucleotides read TGCGCCAGCAGCCAAGCGGGGGACGGTAATGAAAAACTGTTTTTT. This translates into CASSQAGDGNEKLFF.

The chain is built from TRBV2 and TRBJ2-4, with D hard to call. The CDR3 length is 15 residues. V dropped 8 bases and J dropped 2 bases, with 16 bases sitting between them. Germline V gene sequence: CDR1 SNHLY, CDR2 FYNNEI. The CDR3 DNA reads TGTGCCAGCGGTCCTCCGACAACTCCCAAAAACATTCAGTACTTC. Protein: CASGPPTTPKNIQYF. Complete variable domain (other parts from reference TRBV2 and TRBJ2-4): EPEVTQTPSHQVTQMGQEVILRCVPISNHLYFYWYRQILGQKVEFLVSFYNNEISEKSEIFDDQFSVERPDGSNFTLKIRSTKLEDSAMYFCASGPPTTPKNIQYFGAGTRLSVL.

V and J are TRBV5-6 and TRBJ2-1; 15 nucleotides match TRBD2. V shed 5 bases and J 6 bases; nucleotides not matched to a gene: 12. The CDR3 has 18 residues. Germline V CDR1 and CDR2: SGHDT, YYEEEE. DNA for the CDR3: TGTGCCAGCAGGGAAGAAACTCGGACTAGCGGGAGGGGCAATGAGCAGTTCTTC. This encodes CASREETRTSGRGNEQFF.

The rearrangement uses TRBV5-1 and TRBJ2-1; 12 bases map to TRBD2. V lost 4 bases to trimming and J lost 7 bases; unmatched junction nucleotides: 12. The CDR3 sequence is 17 residues long. Germline V gives CDR1 SGHRS, CDR2 YFSETQ. The CDR3 here is CASSNLAGGPVVNEQFF. The CDR3 nucleotides read TGCGCCAGCAGCAATCTAGCGGGAGGGCCAGTAGTTAATGAGCAGTTCTTC.

The V gene is TRBV11-2, the J gene TRBJ2-7, with TRBD2 as a possible D gene (6 bases). Trimming took 2 bases from V and 3 from J, leaving 14 bases between them. CDR1 is SGHAT and CDR2 is FQNNGV in the germline V gene. The CDR3 length is 15 residues. The CDR3 here is CASSLTDYQDYEQYF. The CDR3 bases are TGTGCCAGCAGCTTAACGGACTACCAAGACTACGAGCAGTACTTC.

J is TRBJ2-1 and V is TRBV10-1; 12 nucleotides match TRBD1. Germline CDR1 and CDR2: WNHNN and SYGVQD (reference sequence). The CDR3 is made up of 16 amino acids. V gave up 3 bases and J gave up 8 bases; unmatched junction bases: 8. The chain's CDR3 is CASSDIPGQGADEQFF. The CDR3 DNA is TGCGCCAGCAGTGATATTCCGGGACAGGGGGCCGATGAGCAGTTCTTC.

This clone has only one observation. CDR3 loop: CASRSSGRANEQFF. CDR3 coding DNA: TGTGCCAGCAGGAGTAGCGGGAGGGCCAATGAGCAGTTCTTC. The chain uses TRBV25-1 and TRBJ2-1; 11 positions agree with TRBD2. V was clipped by 6 bases and J by 6 bases; unmatched bases: 4. The CDR3 totals 14 residues. Germline lookup yields CDR1 MGHDK and CDR2 SYGVNS.

This clone was observed a handful of times. V gene TRBV28 combines with J gene TRBJ1-1; TRBD1 is a possible D gene (6 bases). Germline V lookup: CDR1 MDHEN, CDR2 SYDVKM. CDR3 size: 14 residues. V was trimmed by 1 base and J by 0 bases, leaving 6 bases between them. CDR3 amino acids: CASSLYRVNTEAFF. The CDR3 nucleotides read TGTGCCAGCAGTTTATACAGGGTGAACACTGAAGCTTTCTTT.